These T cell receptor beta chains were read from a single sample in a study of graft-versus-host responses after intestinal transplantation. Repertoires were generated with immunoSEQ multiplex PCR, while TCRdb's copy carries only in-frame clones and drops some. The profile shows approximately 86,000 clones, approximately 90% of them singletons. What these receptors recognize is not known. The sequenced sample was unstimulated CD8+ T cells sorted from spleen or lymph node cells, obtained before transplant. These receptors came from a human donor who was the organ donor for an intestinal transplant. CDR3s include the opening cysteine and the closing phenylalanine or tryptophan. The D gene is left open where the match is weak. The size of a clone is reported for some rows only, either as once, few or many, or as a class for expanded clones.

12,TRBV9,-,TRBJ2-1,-,TGTGCCAGCAGCGGCCTAGAGGTTGAGCAGTTCTTC,CASSGLEVEQFF
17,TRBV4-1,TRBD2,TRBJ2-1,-,TGCGCCAGCAGCCAAGTGGGCGGGGGGACCTCCTACAATGAGCAGTTCTTC,CASSQVGGGTSYNEQFF
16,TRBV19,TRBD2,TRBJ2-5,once,TGTGCCAGTAGTAGGACTAGCGGGGGGGCCTTGGAGACCCAGTACTTC,CASSRTSGGALETQYF
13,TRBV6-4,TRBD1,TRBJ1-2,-,TGTGCCAGCAGTGACGACAGGGTCGGAGGCTACACCTTC,CASSDDRVGGYTF
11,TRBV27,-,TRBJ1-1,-,TGTGCCAGCAGTAGGGGCACTGAAGCTTTCTTT,CASSRGTEAFF
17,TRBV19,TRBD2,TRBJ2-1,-,TGTGCCAGTAGTTGGGTTAGCGGGGGCGACTCCTACAATGAGCAGTTCTTC,CASSWVSGGDSYNEQFF
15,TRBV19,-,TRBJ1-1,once,TGTGCCAGTAGTATTTCCCAGGGTGGGATTACTGAAGCTTTCTTT,CASSISQGGITEAFF
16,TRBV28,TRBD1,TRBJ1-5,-,TGTGCCAGCAGTTTTTCGGGGACAGGGTTCCATCAGCCCCAGCATTTT,CASSFSGTGFHQPQHF
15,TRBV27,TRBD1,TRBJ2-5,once,TGTGCCAGCAGACTGGATACAGGGGTGGAAGAGACCCAGTACTTC,CASRLDTGVEETQYF
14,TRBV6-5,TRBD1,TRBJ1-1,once,TGTGCCAGCAGTTACTCAAGGGGGCTTGGTGAAGCTTTCTTT,CASSYSRGLGEAFF
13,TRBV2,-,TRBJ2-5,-,TGTGCCAAAACCGACCAGGGGTGGGAGACCCAGTACTTC,CAKTDQGWETQYF
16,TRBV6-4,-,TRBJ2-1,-,TGTGCCAGCAGTGACGGCGGGGGCCTATCCTACAATGAGCAGTTCTTC,CASSDGGGLSYNEQFF
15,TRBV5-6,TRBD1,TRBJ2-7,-,TGTGCCAGCAGCTCACGGGACAGCCCTTCCTACGAGCAGTACTTC,CASSSRDSPSYEQYF
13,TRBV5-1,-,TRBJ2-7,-,TGCGCCAGCAGCTTGGCAGAATCCTACGAGCAGTACTTC,CASSLAESYEQYF
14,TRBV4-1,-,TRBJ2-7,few,TGCGCCAGCAGCCAAGACAGCGATACCTACGAGCAGTACTTC,CASSQDSDTYEQYF
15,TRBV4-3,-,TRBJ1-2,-,TGCGCCAGCAGCCAAAAGAGAGACTTTAACTATGGCTACACCTTC,CASSQKRDFNYGYTF
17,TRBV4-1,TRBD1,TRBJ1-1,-,TGCGCCAGCAGCCATCCCATGGGGGACAGGGGGAACACTGAAGCTTTCTTT,CASSHPMGDRGNTEAFF